This TCR beta chain was recorded in a study of spatial heterogeneity in lung cancer. The time point denotes: sample taken at primary tumor resection. TCRdb ran MiXCR on the 5' RACE reads and lists one entry per CDR3 protein. In the table there are about 48,000 distinct CDR3 sequences, about 5.8% of which are singletons. This clonotype was seen ten or more times. Germline values: CDR1 ENHRY, CDR2 SYGVKD. The CDR3 contains 14 residues. V lost 4 bases and J lost 2; bases outside the gene matches: 3. The chain uses TRBV10-3 and TRBJ1-2; 8 bases line up with TRBD1. The sequencing used PBMCs, collected at surgery. The source of this sequence is a male donor with early-stage non-small cell lung cancer. CDR3 coding DNA: TGTGCCATCAGTGTGGGACAGGAGAACTATGGCTACACCTTC. It is translated as CAISVGQENYGYTF.